This TCR beta chain was recorded in a study of blood T cells in healthy people across ages. Then a second PCR, running roughly 7 to 12 cycles, was carried out with a sample-barcoded 5' primer and a J-beta primer mix. Every single cDNA molecule received a tag from a template-switch adaptor with 12 random nucleotides. TCRdb fed the 5' RACE reads into MiXCR, producing one record per CDR3 protein. Among about 580,000 distinct CDR3 sequences listed, less than 60% were seen once. Russia was home to the donors, healthy Caucasian individuals aged about 6 to 90. Each donor gave roughly 9.1 milliliters of peripheral blood. Trimming took off 1 base at V and 1 base at J, with 11 bases between the two ends. The CDR3 consists of 15 residues. Germline V CDR1 and CDR2: SGHTA, FQGNSA.

Sequencing input: blood. The receptor was derived from a man older than 75 in good health. The chain carries TRBV7-2 and TRBJ2-7; a possible D gene is TRBD1 (6 bases). The CDR3 DNA reads TGTGCCAGCAGCTTAGACAGGGTGATTTCCTACGAGCAGTACTTC. It codes for CASSLDRVISYEQYF.